Below are 28 T cell receptor beta chains sequenced from a single sample in a study of blood T cells in healthy people across ages. A J-beta primer mix and a sample-barcoded 5' primer were used in a second PCR of about 7 to 12 cycles. TCRdb reanalysed the 5' RACE reads using MiXCR and keeps one entry per CDR3 protein. The sample comprises roughly 650,000 distinct CDR3 sequences, less than 40% of which are singletons, and approximately 15% rests with the top ten. Source material: blood. The receptors were sampled from an elderly woman in good health.

The V and J genes are TRBV7-2 and TRBJ2-7; D is tentatively TRBD1 or TRBD2 (5 bases each). The CDR3 loop spans 14 amino acids. CDR1 is SGHTA and CDR2 is FQGNSA in the germline V gene. The ends were cut back, 4 bases at V and 3 bases at J, with 13 bases in the middle. The CDR3 spells CASSSNRDHYEQYF. The CDR3 DNA follows: TGTGCCAGCAGCTCAAACCGGGACCACTACGAGCAGTACTTC. Complete variable domain (other parts from reference TRBV7-2 and TRBJ2-7): GAGVSQSPSNKVTEKGKDVELRCDPISGHTALYWYRQSLGQGLEFLIYFQGNSAPDKSGLPSDRFSAERTGGSVSTLTIQRTQQEDSAVYLCASSSNRDHYEQYFGPGTRLTVT.

A word on this clonotype: Relative to the germline gene, one junction end is altered; a read error may explain this. V and J are TRBV7-9 and TRBJ1-1, with TRBD1 as a possible D gene (5 bases). The CDR3 totals 15 residues. Germline assignment: CDR1 SEHNR and CDR2 FQNEAQ (reference sequence). CDR3 region: CASSLGREMNTEAFF. The CDR3 DNA follows: TGTGCCAGCAGCTTGGGACGGGAGATGAACACCGAAGCTTTCTTT.

In its sample, this clonotype was seen once. The V gene is TRBV25-1, the J gene TRBJ1-2, with a possible D match to TRBD1 (5 bases). There are 15 residues in the CDR3. V was trimmed by 3 bases and J by 4 bases, leaving 15 bases between them. In germline, CDR1 is MGHDK, CDR2 SYGVNS. The CDR3 DNA is TGTGCCAGCAGTGACAATAGGGGATTCGGCTATGGCTACACCTTC. It translates to CASSDNRGFGYGYTF.

This clonotype was recorded a few times. V and J are TRBV12-3 or TRBV12-4 and TRBJ2-3, with D unclear. The CDR3 contains 12 residues. V dropped 5 bases and J dropped 11 bases, with 14 bases sitting between them. The CDR3 reads CASSGLGDVQYF. CDR3 bases: TGTGCCAGCAGTGGGCTAGGAGATGTGCAGTATTTT.

This clonotype has a handful of counts. The CDR3 sequence is CASSLVTGFHEQYF. The CDR3 DNA follows: TGCGCCAGCAGCTTGGTAACAGGATTCCACGAGCAGTACTTC. The chain couples TRBV5-1 to TRBJ2-7; possibly TRBD1 for D (5 bases). This CDR3 region has 14 residues. Germline-derived CDR1 and CDR2 are SGHRS and YFSETQ. V was cut by 0 bases and J by 5 bases, with 12 bases left in between.

Regarding this clonotype: A much more abundant neighbour one base away suggests this may be a read error. The chain uses TRBV4-2 and TRBJ2-1; D is tentatively TRBD1 or TRBD2 (5 bases each). The J call is in doubt because the DNA end fits TRBJ2-7 better. This CDR3 has 15 amino acids. Germline CDR1 is LGHNA and CDR2 is YNFKEQ. The CDR3 here is CASRRTGTSYNEQYF. CDR3 bases: TGTGCCAGCAGGCGGACCGGGACGTCCTACAATGAGCAGTACTTC.

This clonotype was counted a few times. A much larger clone lies a single base off, so this may be a read error. This chain joins TRBV5-1 and TRBJ2-4, with 7 positions matching TRBD2. In germline, CDR1 is SGHRS, CDR2 YFSETQ. Unmatched junction bases numbered 6, after V lost 3 bases and J lost 6 bases. This CDR3 region has 14 residues. For the CDR3, the DNA is TGCGCCAGCAGCTGGGAGGGGACGAGAAACATTCAGTACTTC. Residues: CASSWEGTRNIQYF.

The table lists this clonotype with many counts. V is TRBV30 and J is TRBJ2-7, with 10 bases fitting TRBD1. This CDR3 spans 18 amino acids. Per germline, CDR1 GTSNPN and CDR2 SVGIG (reference sequence). The J segment lost 1 base and the V segment lost 2 bases, leaving 14 bases of the junction unmatched. The DNA of the CDR3 is TGTGCCTGGAGTCCAGCTGACAGGGGGCAGCGAATATCCTACGAGCAGTACTTC. As protein: CAWSPADRGQRISYEQYF.

With regard to this clonotype: This could be a read error, since a much larger clone is one nucleotide away. CDR3 sequence reads: CAISEDRGGYTF. The DNA for the CDR3 is TGTGCCATCAGTGAGGATAGGGGTGGCTACACCTTC. The rearrangement joins TRBV10-3 to TRBJ1-2, with TRBD1 as a possible D gene (5 bases). The CDR3 length is 12 residues. Between the trimmed V and J ends, which lost 2 bases and 7 bases, there was a span of 8 bases. Per germline, CDR1 ENHRY and CDR2 SYGVKD.

This clonotype was counted ten times or more. The chain carries TRBV7-2 and TRBJ2-6; D not certain. Germline lookup yields CDR1 SGHTA and CDR2 FQGNSA. The ends were cut back, 2 bases at V and 10 bases at J, with 15 bases in the middle. The length of the CDR3 is 15 residues. This chain's CDR3 is CASSLSAALSNVLTF. In DNA form, the CDR3 reads TGTGCCAGCAGCTTATCGGCAGCTCTTTCTAACGTCCTGACTTTC. The full variable domain, in which reference TRBV7-2 and TRBJ2-6 provide the parts outside the CDR3, is GAGVSQSPSNKVTEKGKDVELRCDPISGHTALYWYRQSLGQGLEFLIYFQGNSAPDKSGLPSDRFSAERTGGSVSTLTIQRTQQEDSAVYLCASSLSAALSNVLTFGAGSRLTVL.

This clonotype was seen many times. This sequence joins TRBV18 and TRBJ2-7, with D uncertain. There are 13 residues in the CDR3. Per germline, CDR1 KGHSH and CDR2 LQKENI. V was trimmed by 4 bases and J by 3 bases, leaving 10 bases between them. The CDR3 sequence: CASSQNTLYEQYF. The CDR3 DNA follows: TGTGCCAGCTCACAGAACACGCTCTACGAGCAGTACTTC. Full variable domain (rest looked up from reference TRBV18 and TRBJ2-7): NAGVMQNPRHLVRRRGQEARLRCSPMKGHSHVYWYRQLPEEGLKFMVYLQKENIIDESGMPKERFSAEFPKEGPSILRIQQVVRGDSAAYFCASSQNTLYEQYFGPGTRLTVT.

Comments on this clonotype: This may be a read error: a much more frequent sequence differs by one nucleotide. V gene TRBV25-1 combines with J gene TRBJ2-5; 12 bases match TRBD2. CDR1 is MGHDK and CDR2 is SYGVNS in the germline V gene. This CDR3 comprises 13 residues. J was trimmed by 11 bases and V by 10 bases; bases with no gene match: 11. CDR3 bases: TGTGCCATAGGACTAGCGGGGAGCAATGAGCAGTACTTC. It is translated as CAIGLAGSNEQYF.

This clonotype occurred many times. V usage is TRBV7-8 and J usage is TRBJ2-7; 9 bases are shared with TRBD2. Trimming cost V 5 bases and J 3 bases; bases outside gene matches: 8. The CDR3 length is 15 residues. CDR1 and CDR2 (germline): SGHVS, FQNEAQ. CDR3 protein: CASSPVAGAHYEQYF. CDR3 bases: TGTGCCAGCAGCCCCGTAGCGGGGGCCCACTACGAGCAGTACTTC.

The chain uses TRBV7-2 and TRBJ2-5, with D perhaps matching TRBD2 (5 bases). The germline V gene encodes CDR1 SGHTA and CDR2 FQGNSA. This CDR3 is 17 amino acids long. Trimming pared 1 base from V and 11 bases from J, leaving 26 bases between. CDR3 coding DNA: TGTGCCAGCAGCTTAGAGGCCATCGGAGGATCGCTCAATGAGCAGTACTTC. It yields the protein CASSLEAIGGSLNEQYF.

This clonotype was observed at least ten times. This sequence joins TRBV5-1 and TRBJ2-5; 8 positions agree with TRBD1. V gave up 4 bases and J gave up 0 bases; unmatched junction bases: 5. Per the germline V gene, CDR1 is SGHRS and CDR2 is YFSETQ. CDR3 length: 15 residues. The CDR3 is CASSPWTGNQETQYF. CDR3 nucleotides: TGCGCCAGCAGCCCCTGGACAGGGAACCAAGAGACCCAGTACTTC.

This clonotype came up many times. The V gene is TRBV29-1, the J gene TRBJ2-1, with D possibly being TRBD2 (7 bases). CDR1 is SQVTM and CDR2 is ANQGSEA in the germline V gene. The V gene lost 4 bases and the J gene lost 3 bases, with 10 bases spanning the gap. This CDR3 has 13 residues. The CDR3 DNA sequence: TGCAGCGTTGCGAGGGGGGGCTACAATGAGCAGTTCTTC. Its translation: CSVARGGYNEQFF.

Regarding this clonotype: A much larger clone differs from this one at a single base, so this may be a read error. The chain combines TRBV3-1 with TRBJ1-2; 7 nucleotides agree with TRBD1. The CDR3 contains 12 residues. The germline V gene has CDR1 LGHDT and CDR2 YNNKEL (reference sequence). CDR3 sequence: CASSDREVGYIF. The CDR3, as DNA: TGTGCCAGCAGCGACAGGGAGGTCGGCTACATCTTC.

This chain uses TRBV28 with TRBJ1-5; 10 positions agree with TRBD1. CDR1 is MDHEN and CDR2 is SYDVKM in the germline V gene. The J segment lost 1 base and the V segment lost 0 bases, leaving 3 bases of the junction unmatched. The CDR3 has 17 residues. The CDR3 DNA reads TGTGCCAGCAGTTTATGGGGGGGACAGGGGAGCAATCAGCCCCAGCATTTT. Protein: CASSLWGGQGSNQPQHF. Full variable domain (remainder filled in from reference TRBV28 and TRBJ1-5): DVKVTQSSRYLVKRTGEKVFLECVQDMDHENMFWYRQDPGLGLRLIYFSYDVKMKEKGDIPEGYSVSREKKERFSLILESASTNQTSMYLCASSLWGGQGSNQPQHFGDGTRLSIL.

This clonotype was found many times. This rearrangement joins TRBV28 to TRBJ2-7; TRBD1 aligns across 8 bases. V lost 2 bases and J lost 7; bases outside the gene matches: 7. CDR1 and CDR2 (germline): MDHEN, SYDVKM. This CDR3 region has 14 residues. CDR3 sequence reads: CASSLPTGGGEQYF. As DNA, the CDR3 is TGTGCCAGCAGTTTACCAACAGGGGGAGGAGAGCAGTACTTC.

This clonotype has at least ten counts. V and J are TRBV7-3 and TRBJ2-1; D gene uncertain. Germline V gives CDR1 SGHTA, CDR2 FQGTGA. V lost 4 bases and J lost 7, with 8 bases in between. The CDR3 is made up of 12 amino acids. CDR3 loop: CASSSPRNEQFF. In DNA, the CDR3 is TGTGCCAGCAGCTCGCCGCGGAATGAGCAGTTCTTC.

As concerns this clonotype: This could be a read error, since a much larger clone is one nucleotide away. The genes are TRBV27 and TRBJ2-5, with D perhaps TRBD2 (6 bases). The length of the CDR3 is 13 residues. V lost 4 bases and J lost 9, with 15 bases in between. Looked up from germline, CDR1 is MNHEY and CDR2 is SMNVEV (reference sequence). The CDR3 protein is CASSWDLRRAQYF. CDR3 nucleotides: TGTGCCAGCAGTTGGGACCTCCGGAGGGCCCAGTACTTC.

This clonotype was seen repeatedly, ten times or more. The gene calls are TRBV12-3 or TRBV12-4 and TRBJ2-5, with TRBD1 identical over 10 bases. J was trimmed by 2 bases and V by 0 bases; bases with no gene match: 0. This CDR3 contains 15 residues. CDR3 loop: CASSLAGQGQETQYF. In nucleotides, the CDR3 is TGTGCCAGCAGTTTAGCGGGACAGGGGCAAGAGACCCAGTACTTC.

There are many counts of this clonotype. The chain is built from TRBV20-1 and TRBJ2-1; 8 nucleotides align to TRBD1. From germline, CDR1 is DFQATT and CDR2 SNEGSKA (reference sequence). The CDR3 has 15 residues. After removal of 4 bases from V and 6 bases from J, the junction contained 11 bases not matched to a gene. The CDR3 DNA reads as TGCAGTGCTACAGGGGGCGTAGGCTCAGGCAATGAGCAGTTCTTC. It yields the protein CSATGGVGSGNEQFF.

This clonotype occurred many times. The J gene is TRBJ2-7, the V gene TRBV27; 10 bases are shared with TRBD1. The CDR3 totals 14 residues. Per germline, CDR1 MNHEY and CDR2 SMNVEV (reference sequence). Trimming removed 3 bases from V and 4 bases from J; junction bases left unmatched: 3. The DNA of the CDR3 is TGTGCCAGCAGTTTCGGGACAGGGGTTTACGAGCAGTACTTC. Its translation is CASSFGTGVYEQYF.

The sample holds many counts of this clonotype. This chain joins TRBV27 and TRBJ2-1, with unresolved D. Trimming took off 5 bases at V and 12 bases at J, with 14 bases between the two ends. Germline V gene data show CDR1 as MNHEY and CDR2 as SMNVEV (reference sequence). The CDR3 totals 12 residues. The DNA of the CDR3 is TGTGCCAGCAGTACGGAACTGGCAAGGCAGTTCTTC. It encodes CASSTELARQFF.

As regards this clonotype: A much larger clone sits a single nucleotide away, making a read error possible. The V gene is TRBV7-2, the J gene TRBJ2-3, with unresolved D. Germline V gives CDR1 SGHTA, CDR2 FQGNSA. The CDR3 totals 14 residues. Deletions cut 1 base from V and 4 bases from J, with 9 bases between. CDR3: CASSLVSSADTQYF. The CDR3 bases are TGTGCCAGCAGCTTAGTTTCCAGCGCAGATACGCAGTATTTT.

There are a few counts of this clonotype. CDR3 region: CASSLYGTANSPLHF. CDR3 sequence (DNA): TGTGCCAGCAGCTTGTACGGGACGGCCAATTCACCCCTCCACTTT. V usage is TRBV7-2 and J usage is TRBJ1-6; possible D gene TRBD1, 5 bases. The CDR3 sequence is 15 residues long. Trimming took 3 bases from V and 7 from J, leaving 13 bases between them. CDR1 and CDR2 from the germline V gene are SGHTA and FQGNSA. Filled out from reference TRBV7-2 and TRBJ1-6, the complete variable domain reads GAGVSQSPSNKVTEKGKDVELRCDPISGHTALYWYRQSLGQGLEFLIYFQGNSAPDKSGLPSDRFSAERTGGSVSTLTIQRTQQEDSAVYLCASSLYGTANSPLHFGNGTRLTVT.

To note about this clonotype: A read error may explain this, as a much larger clone is one base away. The chain links TRBV20-1 to TRBJ2-1, with D perhaps TRBD1 or TRBD2 (5 bases each). Germline-derived CDR1 and CDR2 are DFQATT and SNEGSKA (reference sequence). The CDR3 spans 15 residues. The CDR3 DNA follows: TGCAGTGCTAGCCGGGGCAGGAGCTCCTACAATGAGCAGTGCTTC. This translates into CSASRGRSSYNEQCF.